The present T cell receptor (beta chain) was sequenced within a study of brain T cells in children with intractable seizures. Regarding the study as a whole: Viral specificity was inferred only from CDR3 similarity; HCMV serostatus was unknown. Pre-surgery blood may have been undersampled, hiding some clones.

This CDR3 has 13 amino acids. Trimming stripped 4 bases from V and 5 bases from J, with 11 bases between. Per germline, CDR1 PRHDT and CDR2 FYEKMQ (reference sequence). Note on this clone: Its target is unknown.

The time point was: blood from clinic visit 5 months post-surgery; TSC patient then seizure free. Only cases whose brain tissue showed the highest T cell transcript signatures were sequenced. Pre-surgery treatment included at least one anti-epileptic drug. Measured with immunoSEQ multiplex PCR; TCRdb has only the in-frame clones, and not every one. The sample consists of about 350,000 clones, over 90% of them appearing once. This chain links TRBV13 with TRBJ2-5, with no clear D. The receptor comes from a boy in the first two years of life with tuberous sclerosis and intractable seizures. This sample comprised peripheral blood, obtained around 5 months after surgery. The CDR3 region is CASSSTLWETQYF. The CDR3 DNA sequence: TGTGCCAGCAGCTCGACCCTCTGGGAGACCCAGTACTTC.